This section outlines one T cell receptor (beta chain) sequence together with its context. This clonotype was seen at least ten times. It has no known antigen specificity. Nothing much larger sits one base from this clone, and base qualities are not available. The method behind the library was multiplex PCR. Instrument used: Illumina HiSeq 4000. iRepertoire HTBI primers and Arm-PCR amplification of CDR3 regions were used to construct TCR beta libraries. Gel purification was performed on PCR products prior to sequencing. Per the original workflow: A total of roughly 65 TRBV and 14 TRBJ segments were identified across samples and were used for gene usage analysis of CDR3 amino acid clonotypes. COPE and FqMerger were used to merge the filtered high-quality paired reads into contigs. Contigs were aligned with BLAST to IMGT TRBV, TRBD and TRBJ reference genes, and CDR3 was defined per IMGT. Highly expanded clones were defined as clonotypes with a frequency above 0.1%. Shannon entropy was used to measure repertoire diversity, and the Gini coefficient was used to measure V-J evenness. A clonotype found in more than one individual was treated as public. TCRdb passed the public sequencing reads through fastp at Q25 and MiXCR, retaining productive beta sequences. Here each entry gathers all rows of one CDR3 protein and keeps the most common genes and DNA. TCRdb, not the original authors, processed these V and J calls. This sample holds about 400,000 distinct CDR3 sequences; 15% to 17% were observed only once. Over 20% of the sample lies in the top ten.

The data originate from a study of regulatory T cells in long-lasting Graves disease (dated by TCRdb to about 2021). Study-wide context: Antithyroid drugs had been taken for less than 3 months by newly diagnosed Graves' disease patients. The study was registered as a clinical trial and conducted in China. A total of around 35 samples were covered by TCR sequencing, comprising around 13 persistent and around 20 newly diagnosed Graves' disease patients. This study used TCR sequencing and RNA sequencing of peripheral blood to compare persistent Graves' disease patients against newly diagnosed Graves' disease patients. Study-level results and caveats: Lower TCR Shannon entropy and fewer highly expanded clones were observed in persistent Graves' disease patients than in newly diagnosed patients, which suggested clonal expansion. Sequencing and analysis were limited to the TCR beta chain. The authors noted that the small sample size was a limitation that may lower accuracy. Persistent disease showed preferential use of TRBV28, TRBJ1-2 and TRBJ2-5, whereas newly diagnosed disease favored TRBV20-1 and TRBJ2-1. Only peripheral blood was studied, because thyroid tissue, the primary lesion, was inaccessible. More public clonotypes were shared among persistent patients (roughly 3,000) than among newly diagnosed patients (roughly 1,000).

At the junction V is shortened by 0 bases and J by 6 bases, with 17 bases in between. The CDR3 holds 17 amino acids from the cysteine to the phenylalanine. Just CDR3 DNA is preserved here, 51 bases in frame from base 1. Taken from the germline V gene (reference sequence), the CDR1 and CDR2 loops are MNHEY and SMNVEV. This specimen's time point label, per the study, means: newly diagnosed GD, antithyroid drugs for less than 3 months. RNA was extracted from PBMCs in TRIzol for both TCR sequencing and RNA sequencing. The diagnosis of Graves' disease followed American Thyroid Association guidelines. The patients came from an endocrinology department in Xi'an, China. Each patient gave around 9 milliliters of peripheral blood, collected in an EDTA anticoagulant tube. Ficoll Paque Plus density gradient separation was used to isolate PBMCs, and no further T cell sorting was done. An Agilent 2100 Bioanalyzer and agarose gel were used to check RNA quality, and a NanoDrop 2000 was used to measure RNA concentration.

The rearrangement joined TRBV27 to TRBJ2-2; a tentative D call is TRBD2 (6 bases match). The input for sequencing was peripheral blood mononuclear cells (PBMCs), taken at new diagnosis, from a patient treated with antithyroid drugs. This TCR derives from a female donor with Graves disease. The CDR3 protein is CASSLSTGRLVAGELFF. At the DNA level, the sequence is TGTGCCAGCAGTTTATCTACGGGGAGACTAGTCGCCGGGGAGCTGTTTTTT.